The 14 T cell receptor beta chains below all came from one sample that was sequenced in a study of blood T cells in healthy people across ages. Primed by a sample-barcoded 5' primer and a J-beta primer mix, a second PCR proceeded for roughly 6 to 12 cycles. TCRdb recomputed calls from the 5' RACE reads with MiXCR, one row per CDR3 protein. Of 800,000 to 1,300,000 distinct CDR3 sequences in the sample, around 25% were seen once. The sample was also linked to a second study, of T cells of mothers and their children.

Sequenced: blood. Receptor source: a girl aged 2 to 10 in good health.

Notes on this clonotype: At one end, the junction sequence differs from germline, possibly due to a read error. This rearrangement joins TRBV20-1 to TRBJ2-1; the D gene is possibly TRBD1 (6 bases). This CDR3 has 12 amino acids. Per germline, CDR1 DFQATT and CDR2 SNEGSKA (reference sequence). For the CDR3, the DNA is TGCAGTGCCAGAGAGGGGGTCAATGAGCAGTTCTTC. It specifies CSAREGVNEQFF.

In its sample, this clonotype was seen a few times. This rearrangement joins TRBV24-1 to TRBJ1-5; 8 bases match TRBD1. With V trimmed by 2 bases and J by 2 bases, 4 bases remained unmatched. The length of the CDR3 is 16 residues. The germline V gene has CDR1 KGHDR and CDR2 SFDVKD. DNA of the CDR3: TGTGCCACCAGTGATTCAGGGGGCTTGGGCAATCAGCCCCAGCATTTT. It encodes CATSDSGGLGNQPQHF.

The J gene is TRBJ1-5, the V gene TRBV5-1; no definite D call. The V gene lost 0 bases and the J gene lost 6 bases, with 10 bases spanning the gap. Germline V lookup: CDR1 SGHRS, CDR2 YFSETQ. The CDR3 loop spans 14 amino acids. The CDR3 bases are TGCGCCAGCAGCTTGGCCGGGTTTGGTCAGCCCCAGCATTTT. This encodes CASSLAGFGQPQHF.

This clonotype has a handful of counts. The chain links TRBV12-3 or TRBV12-4 to TRBJ1-2; D unresolved. This CDR3 contains 15 residues. Trimming pared 6 bases from V and 0 bases from J, leaving 14 bases between. Here the CDR3 reads CASSHRLSPNYGYTF. The DNA for the CDR3 is TGTGCCAGCAGCCACCGACTTTCTCCTAACTATGGCTACACCTTC.

In this sample, this clonotype turned up a few times. The chain has TRBV15 and TRBJ2-7, with 9 bases that match TRBD1. Unmatched junction bases numbered 3, after V lost 2 bases and J lost 4 bases. CDR1 is LNHNV and CDR2 is YYDKDF in the germline V gene (reference sequence). The CDR3 loop spans 14 amino acids. CDR3 sequence: CATSRSDRGYEQYF. The CDR3 DNA reads as TGTGCCACCAGCAGATCGGACAGGGGTTACGAGCAGTACTTC.

Turning to this clonotype: Sequence at one end of the junction differs from germline and may be a read error. The chain employs TRBV15 and TRBJ1-1; unclear D gene. The CDR3 is 12 residues long. Per germline, CDR1 LNHNV and CDR2 YYDKDF (reference sequence). The CDR3 sequence is CAASPGTTEAFF. In DNA form, the CDR3 reads TGTGCCGCCAGCCCGGGAACCACTGAAGCTTTCTTT.

A few counts support this clonotype. The V call is TRBV7-2, the J call TRBJ2-1, with TRBD2 matching 8 bases. The germline V gene has CDR1 SGHTA and CDR2 FQGNSA. The CDR3 runs 16 residues. The ends lost 6 bases at V and 3 bases at J; junction bases unmatched: 10. The CDR3 bases are TGTGCCAGCAGGGTGAACGGGGGGGAAAGCTACAATGAGCAGTTCTTC. This encodes CASRVNGGESYNEQFF.

This clonotype was recorded a few times. V is TRBV4-1 and J is TRBJ2-5; tentative D call: TRBD2 (6 bases). CDR1 and CDR2 from the germline V gene are MGHRA and YSYEKL. The CDR3 spans 18 residues. Trimming took off 0 bases at V and 2 bases at J, with 19 bases between the two ends. CDR3 nucleotides: TGCGCCAGCAGCCAAGAGGAGGGTTATGTCCCTTCGCAAGAGACCCAGTACTTC. Its translation is CASSQEEGYVPSQETQYF.

Only a few counts were recorded for this clonotype. This chain uses TRBV7-3 with TRBJ2-5; 13 bases are shared with TRBD2. Judging by the DNA end, TRBJ2-1 fits better; the J call may be wrong. The CDR3 totals 15 residues. Germline loops: CDR1 SGHTA, CDR2 FQGTGA. This CDR3 is CASSHGLAGVDEQFF. Here the CDR3 DNA reads TGTGCCAGCAGTCATGGACTAGCGGGAGTAGATGAGCAGTTCTTC.

This clonotype occurred a few times. The chain employs TRBV29-1 and TRBJ2-3; 8 bases line up with TRBD2. Germline trimming cut 5 bases from V and 1 base from J; bases unmatched to any gene: 2. The CDR3 is 13 residues long. Germline V CDR1 and CDR2: SQVTM, ANQGSEA. The CDR3 nucleotides read TGCAGCGTTTTACTAGCGGGCACAGATACGCAGTATTTT. Encoded protein: CSVLLAGTDTQYF.

This clonotype has just a few counts. The chain joins TRBV6-6 to TRBJ1-2; maybe TRBD1 (5 bases). The length of the CDR3 is 14 residues. The V end was cut by 7 bases, the J end by 4 bases, with 16 bases between. In germline, CDR1 is MNHNY, CDR2 SVGAGI (reference sequence). This CDR3 is CASTEGARSYGYTF. The CDR3 nucleotides are TGTGCCAGCACCGAAGGGGCGCGAAGCTATGGCTACACCTTC.

V gene TRBV20-1 combines with J gene TRBJ2-5, with 8 bases identical to TRBD2. The J call is uncertain, as TRBJ2-7 better fits the DNA end. The CDR3 spans 15 residues. Germline V gene lookup returns CDR1 DFQATT and CDR2 SNEGSKA (reference sequence). The CDR3 DNA sequence: TGCAGTGCTCTTGAGACGGGACTAGTCTCCTACGAGCAGTACTTC. It specifies CSALETGLVSYEQYF.

V is TRBV20-1 and J is TRBJ2-1; the match to TRBD2 covers 9 bases. Losses at the gene ends were 3 bases for V and 7 bases for J; bases not matched to a gene: 7. Germline V CDR1 and CDR2: DFQATT, SNEGSKA (reference sequence). The CDR3 is 14 residues long. In DNA, the CDR3 is TGCAGTGCTAGTGGTCCGGGACTAGCTAATGAGCAGTTCTTC. It encodes CSASGPGLANEQFF.

The chain is built from TRBV6-1 and TRBJ2-5; weak D call: TRBD1 (6 bases). Deletions cut 3 bases from V and 5 bases from J, with 13 bases between. Per germline, CDR1 MNHNS and CDR2 SASEGT. The CDR3 consists of 14 residues. The CDR3 here is CASSDPQGRETQYF. The CDR3 bases are TGTGCCAGCAGTGACCCACAGGGCCGGGAGACCCAGTACTTC.